This TCR beta chain was sequenced for a study of T-cell reconstitution after alpha-beta-depleted transplantation in children listed by TCRdb under 2016. Background on the whole study: Using TCR repertoire profiling, the study quantitatively followed how T-cell immune reconstitution unfolded in children after TCRalphabeta/CD19-depleted allogeneic hematopoietic cell transplantation.

From a lookup of the germline V gene, CDR1 and CDR2 are SNHLY and FYNNEI. V ends up 7 bases short and J 0 bases short, with an unmatched junction base count of 5. Its CDR3 holds 15 amino acids, cysteine through phenylalanine. The retained sequence is limited to the CDR3, 45 bases, with the frame set at the first base. Points the paper makes about the study in general: The high TCRbeta diversity at day 60 in some patients was ascribed to recipient T cells and intrathymic progenitors that had survived conditioning. Apparently early alphabetaT-cell count recovery about two months after transplant reportedly relied on only several hundred rapidly expanded clones derived from non-depleted graft cells. Over subsequent months, a decline in hyperexpanded clone frequencies was noted, and after one year, T-cell counts and TCRbeta diversity were mostly ascribed to newly produced T cells.

This specimen's treatment or condition label, interpreted: allogeneic hematopoietic cell transplantation with graft depleted of TCRalphabeta T cells and CD19 B cells. The transplant recipients were children given TCRalphabeta/CD19-depleted allogeneic hematopoietic cell grafts. This clonotype was detected only once. Its antigen is not yet known. No much larger clonotype is one base removed from it; base qualities were not supplied. On its own, one read is weak support. The library was prepared using PCR. Sequenced on an Illumina HiSeq 2500. Molecular barcoding was employed in the preparation of TCR libraries, with unique molecular identifiers being used to normalize TCRbeta repertoire quantification. The public reads were reanalyzed by TCRdb: fastp trimming at Q25, MiXCR alignment, in-frame beta chains only. Entries that share a CDR3 protein sequence are merged under the most common genes and DNA. This sample gives roughly 340,000 distinct CDR3 sequences in total; about 17% of them show up just once. The top ten hold just over 40% of the sample.

The chain uses TRBV2 and TRBJ2-1, with TRBD2 matching 8 junction bases. The sequencing here drew on PBMCs, mostly from graft donor cells, taken 360 days after TCRalphabeta/CD19-depleted stem cell transplant. The source is a male patient aged 2 to 10 who had a stem cell transplant for acute lymphoblastic leukemia, so the T cells may come from the graft donor. Here the CDR3 is given as CASKSLAVSYNEQFF. At the DNA level, the sequence is TGTGCCAGCAAGTCACTAGCGGTCTCCTACAATGAGCAGTTCTTC.